This is a list of T cell receptor beta chains from one sample in a study of blood T cell repertoires in COVID-19. Libraries were prepared by immunoSEQ multiplex PCR; TCRdb keeps only in-frame clonotypes and omits some of them. Seen here are 110,000 to 150,000 clones, roughly 75% observed once, and the top ten hold approximately 6%. Sequences were obtained from PBMCs or T cells enriched from blood (not recorded which). The source is a woman between 45 and 60 years old who had recovered from COVID-19. Both conserved end residues are part of each CDR3. A D gene is named only where the DNA matches it firmly. Size is omitted from some rows. Given values are once, few, many or a class for expanded clones.

clone size	D gene	V gene	J gene	CDR3 DNA	CDR3 protein
.	.	TRBV19	TRBJ2-3	TGTGCCAGTAGTGAGCTACGCACAGATACGCAGTATTTT	CASSELRTDTQYF
.	.	TRBV3-1/TRBV3-2	TRBJ2-1	TGTGCCAGCAGCCAAGATGGTTGGGGGGAATCCTACAATGAGCAGTTCTTC	CASSQDGWGESYNEQFF
.	.	TRBV7-2	TRBJ1-4	TGTGCCAGCAGCTCGCCCGGGACTCTAAATGAAAAACTGTTTTTT	CASSSPGTLNEKLFF
once	TRBD1	TRBV9	TRBJ2-3	TGTGCCAGCAGCGTGATAGGGGGCTCAGATACGCAGTATTTT	CASSVIGGSDTQYF
.	.	TRBV25-1	TRBJ2-7	TGTGCCAGCACCAGGGGAGACGAGCAGTACTTC	CASTRGDEQYF
.	.	TRBV7-8	TRBJ1-5	TGTGCCAGCAGCTTACCAGGCGGGCAGCCCCAGCATTTT	CASSLPGGQPQHF
.	TRBD1	TRBV10-3	TRBJ1-1	TGTGCCATCAAGGGACAGGGCAAGAACACTGAAGCTTTCTTT	CAIKGQGKNTEAFF
few	TRBD1	TRBV4-2	TRBJ1-1	TGTGCCAGCAGCCAACCGGGACAGGGGGCCACTGAAGCTTTCTTT	CASSQPGQGATEAFF
.	.	TRBV19	TRBJ1-4	TGTGCCAGTAGTCCACCCTCCGGGGAAGGAAATGAAAAACTGTTTTTT	CASSPPSGEGNEKLFF
once	.	TRBV6-5	TRBJ2-5	TGTGCCAGCAGCCTAAGCGGTGTAGAGACCCAGTACTTC	CASSLSGVETQYF
few	.	TRBV19	TRBJ2-1	TGTGCCAGTAGCCCCATAGGTAGCGGTAAGAATGAGCAGTTCTTC	CASSPIGSGKNEQFF
.	.	TRBV24-1	TRBJ1-2	TGTGCCACCAGTGATCGTTATAGCTACACCTTC	CATSDRYSYTF
.	TRBD2	TRBV5-5	TRBJ2-7	TGTGCCAGCAGCCAAAGCGGGGGGGCCTACGAGCAGTACTTC	CASSQSGGAYEQYF
.	TRBD2	TRBV7-9	TRBJ2-2	TGTGCCAGCAGCTTCGGACTAGCGGGGGGGCCGAGCACCGGGGAGCTGTTTTTT	CASSFGLAGGPSTGELFF
.	.	TRBV28	TRBJ1-3	TGTGCCAGCAGTTTAAGAGGCCCGTCGAGAAACACCATATATTTT	CASSLRGPSRNTIYF